This TCR beta chain was profiled in a study of cytotoxic CD8 clonotypes in ibrutinib-treated CLL. About the study: The cohort had about 11 relapsed/refractory and around 14 treatment-naive patients, 17 to 18 IGHV unmutated.

Turning to this clone: No antigen is known for it.

Assay used: immunoSEQ multiplex PCR; TCRdb lists only in-frame clones, some missing. The top ten clones hold around 4.9% of a sample with 150,000 or so clones, about 78% of them seen once. Whole-study results and caveats: At baseline, clonality was higher than in age-matched healthy donors and correlated with CD8+ counts. Under therapy, public clonotypes either contracted or stayed stable, and they were uncommon. At ibrutinib response, clonality increased, and at progression it declined back toward baseline.

The sequences come from PBMCs, collected after 24 months of ibrutinib treatment. This receptor was obtained from a human donor with chronic lymphocytic leukemia.

The CDR3 DNA follows: TGTGCCAGCACCCCGTACAGGGCGGTGAACACTGAAGCTTTCTTT. This codes for CASTPYRAVNTEAFF. This chain connects TRBV7-2 to TRBJ1-1; tentative D call: TRBD1 (6 bases). Germline values: CDR1 SGHTA, CDR2 FQGNSA. CDR3 length equals 15 residues. V was clipped by 7 bases and J by 0 bases, with 15 bases between them.